The sequence of this TCR beta chain was determined in a study of CD8+CD57+ T cells in acquired aplastic anemia. CDR3 and TCR beta VDJ profiling relied on genomic DNA as the template. TCRdb reanalysed the reads using MiXCR and keeps one entry per CDR3 protein. The sample records hundreds of thousands of distinct CDR3 sequences, 55% to 75% being singletons. This clonotype was detected ten times or more. Between the trimmed V and J ends, which lost 2 bases and 1 base, there was a span of 3 bases. Germline CDR1 is SGHTA and CDR2 is FQGNSA. CDR3 length: 13 amino acids. The chain joins TRBV7-2 to TRBJ1-5, with D unclear. Input material: sorted CD4+, CD8+, or CD8+CD57+ T cells (not recorded which) from PBMCs. The TCR sequence derives from a human donor in good health, serving as a control. This CDR3 reads CASSLRSNQPQHF. CDR3 DNA sequence: TGTGCCAGCAGCTTAAGGAGCAATCAGCCCCAGCATTTT.